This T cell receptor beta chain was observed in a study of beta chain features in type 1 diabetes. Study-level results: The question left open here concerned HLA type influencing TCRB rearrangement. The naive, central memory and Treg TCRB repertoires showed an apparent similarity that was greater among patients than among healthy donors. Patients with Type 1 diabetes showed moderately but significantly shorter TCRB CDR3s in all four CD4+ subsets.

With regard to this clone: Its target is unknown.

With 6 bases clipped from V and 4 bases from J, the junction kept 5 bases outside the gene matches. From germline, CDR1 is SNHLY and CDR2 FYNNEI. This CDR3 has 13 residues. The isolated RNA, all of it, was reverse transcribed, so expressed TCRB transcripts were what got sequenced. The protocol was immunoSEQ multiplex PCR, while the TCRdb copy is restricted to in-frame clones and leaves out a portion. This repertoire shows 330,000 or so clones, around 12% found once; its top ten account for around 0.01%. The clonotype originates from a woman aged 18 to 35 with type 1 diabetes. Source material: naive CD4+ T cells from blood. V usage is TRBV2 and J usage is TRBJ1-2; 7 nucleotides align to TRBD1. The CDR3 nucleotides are TGTGCCAGCAGAACAGGGGCCCCCTATGGCTACACCTTC. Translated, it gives CASRTGAPYGYTF.